This T cell receptor (beta chain) appears in the sequencing data of a study of cytomegalovirus exposure and HLA in healthy donors. Study-level information: Prior work identified more than 90 million unique TCR beta sequences in 190 million or so T cells.

About this clone itself: Its antigen is undetermined.

The PCR contained 60 Vbeta and 13 Jbeta primers. Some clones are missing from TCRdb's copy, which holds only in-frame ones; the method was immunoSEQ multiplex PCR. The sample comprises some 140,000 clones, around four fifths of which are singletons, and approximately 1.2% rests with the top ten. CDR1 and CDR2 from the germline V gene are SGHNT and YYREEE (reference sequence). This CDR3 is built from 13 residues. V lost 1 base to trimming and J lost 10 bases, with 12 bases between them. Study-level results: What a later analysis showed was that several of the most significant clusters appeared linked to common viral pathogens.

This chain connects TRBV5-4 to TRBJ2-1; a possible D gene is TRBD1 (6 bases). This sequence originates from a male donor in good health and CMV-seropositive. The source material was PBMCs. The CDR3 region has the DNA TGTGCCAGCAGCTTGTCAGGGGTGGGCGAGCAGTTCTTC. Translated, it gives CASSLSGVGEQFF.